These T cell receptor beta chains were read from a single sample in a study of cytomegalovirus exposure and HLA in healthy donors. Measured with immunoSEQ multiplex PCR; TCRdb has only the in-frame clones, and not every one. Altogether 100,000 or so clones are present, 65% to 85% being singletons, with the ten largest covering 5.5% to 7%. Sequenced input: PBMCs. The receptor set was obtained from a man aged 18 to 29 in good health and CMV-seronegative. The CDR3 runs from the conserved cysteine through the conserved F or W. D genes are given only for firm matches. Rows give clone size only sometimes, using once, few, many, or a class for an expanded clone.

.	TRBV11-2	TRBJ2-7	TRBD2	TGTGCCAGCAGCCAGCAGCGGGGCTCCTACGAGCAGTACTTC	CASSQQRGSYEQYF
few	TRBV4-1	TRBJ1-5	.	TGCGCCAGCAGCCAAGATGGGCTAGGAGGGGTTTGGAATCAGCCCCAGCATTTT	CASSQDGLGGVWNQPQHF
.	TRBV9	TRBJ1-1	.	TGTGCCAGCAGCGCGCAGGGGTCTGAAGCTTTCTTT	CASSAQGSEAFF
.	TRBV7-2	TRBJ2-7	TRBD2	TGTGCCAGCAGCCAAGTATCGGCGGGAGGGCCGGACGAGCAGTACTTC	CASSQVSAGGPDEQYF
few	TRBV4-3	TRBJ2-7	TRBD2	TGCGCCAGCAGCCCCGCCCGCGGGACTAGCCAGTACGAGCAGTACTTC	CASSPARGTSQYEQYF
.	TRBV7-6	TRBJ2-7	TRBD1	TGTGCCAGCAGCGGGGTCCTTGGGACAGCAACCTACGAGCAGTACTTC	CASSGVLGTATYEQYF
.	TRBV7-8	TRBJ2-3	TRBD2	TGTGCCAGCAGCTTTGAGGCGGGGGGGTATACGCAGTATTTT	CASSFEAGGYTQYF
few	TRBV10-3	TRBJ1-4	TRBD1	TGTGCCATCAAGCCCGGACAGGGGGGCCATGAAAAACTGTTTTTT	CAIKPGQGGHEKLFF
.	TRBV7-2	TRBJ2-7	.	TGTGCCAGCAGCCCAGGGCCGCCGACCTCCTACGAGCAGTACTTC	CASSPGPPTSYEQYF
.	TRBV27	TRBJ2-7	.	TGTGCCAGCAGTTTTTTAGAGAGGGACTACGAGCAGTACTTC	CASSFLERDYEQYF
.	TRBV19	TRBJ2-3	.	TGTGCCAGTAGTGCCCCGACCGCGACTGGGGATACGCAGTATTTT	CASSAPTATGDTQYF
few	TRBV7-9	TRBJ1-3	.	TGTGCCAGCAGCTTAGCCAGGGGCAGGGGCCCTGGAAACACCATATATTTT	CASSLARGRGPGNTIYF
.	TRBV2	TRBJ1-1	TRBD1	TGTGCCAGCAGTGAAGGGGGGACAGGGGGCACTGAAGCTTTCTTT	CASSEGGTGGTEAFF
.	TRBV21-1	TRBJ2-7	.	TGTGCCAGCAGCAAAAATGCAGGGTTGAACTACGAGCAGTACTTC	CASSKNAGLNYEQYF
.	TRBV19	TRBJ1-2	.	TGTGCCAGTAGTATGTTACCGGGGAGCATACCTAACTATGGCTACACCTTC	CASSMLPGSIPNYGYTF
.	TRBV27	TRBJ1-5	TRBD1	TGTGCCAGCAGTTTATGGACAGGTCAGCCCCAGCATTTT	CASSLWTGQPQHF
.	TRBV14	TRBJ2-5	.	TGTGCCAGCAGCCAATTTGGAATAGCGGCACAAGAGACCCAGTACTTC	CASSQFGIAAQETQYF
.	TRBV14	TRBJ2-1	TRBD2	TGTGCCAGCAGCCAAGCAGCGGGAGGGGGGAATGAGCAGTTCTTC	CASSQAAGGGNEQFF